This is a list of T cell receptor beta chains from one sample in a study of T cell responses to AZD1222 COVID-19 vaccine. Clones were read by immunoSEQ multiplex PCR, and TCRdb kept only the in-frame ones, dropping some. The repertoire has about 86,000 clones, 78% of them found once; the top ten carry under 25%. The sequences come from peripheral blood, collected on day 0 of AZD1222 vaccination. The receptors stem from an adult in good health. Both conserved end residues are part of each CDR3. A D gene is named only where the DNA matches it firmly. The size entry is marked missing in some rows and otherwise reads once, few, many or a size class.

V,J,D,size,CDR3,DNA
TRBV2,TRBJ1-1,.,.,CASRTGRGSPAFF,TGTGCCAGCAGAACAGGGAGAGGGTCGCCAGCTTTCTTT
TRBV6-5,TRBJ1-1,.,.,CASSYGGRLNTEAFF,TGTGCCAGCAGTTACGGGGGGCGGCTGAACACTGAAGCTTTCTTT
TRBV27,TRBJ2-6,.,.,CASTSSSGANVLTF,TGTGCCAGCACTTCTTCCTCTGGGGCCAACGTCCTGACTTTC
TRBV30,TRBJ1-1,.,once,CAWSAPRGMNTEAFF,TGTGCCTGGAGTGCCCCCAGGGGTATGAACACTGAAGCTTTCTTT
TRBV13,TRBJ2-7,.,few,CASSSRPRHSYEQYF,TGTGCCAGCAGCTCGAGACCTCGACACTCCTACGAGCAGTACTTC
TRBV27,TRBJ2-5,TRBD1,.,CASRRTGSETQYF,TGTGCCAGCAGGAGGACAGGGTCAGAGACCCAGTACTTC
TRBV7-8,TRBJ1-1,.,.,CASSLAVVTTKNTEAFF,TGTGCCAGCAGCTTAGCGGTGGTGACAACGAAGAACACTGAAGCTTTCTTT
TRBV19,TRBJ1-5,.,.,CASRQAFTSNQPQHF,TGTGCCAGTAGGCAGGCATTCACTAGCAATCAGCCCCAGCATTTT
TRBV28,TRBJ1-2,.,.,CASSPSDYGYTF,TGTGCCAGCAGTCCCTCAGATTATGGCTACACCTTC
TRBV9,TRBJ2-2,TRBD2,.,CASSDGGLAENTGELFF,TGTGCCAGCAGCGACGGGGGACTAGCGGAGAACACCGGGGAGCTGTTTTTT